This TCR beta chain was profiled in a study of regulatory T cells in long-lasting Graves disease. Time point noted: persistent/refractory GD, antithyroid drugs over 5 years with positive TRAb. The TCR library used RNA extracted from PBMCs. Arm-PCR of CDR3 regions with iRepertoire HTBI primers generated TCR beta libraries. TCRdb re-analysed the multiplex PCR reads in MiXCR, keeping a single row per CDR3 protein. The table records roughly 400,000 distinct CDR3 sequences, around a fifth of them present only once. The CDR3 consists of 14 residues. Trimming pared 3 bases from V and 4 bases from J, leaving 10 bases between. CDR1 LGHDT and CDR2 YNNKEL come from the germline V gene (reference sequence). Notes on this clonotype: Its target is not known.

The study's findings and limits: Persistent Graves' patients possessed reduced TCR diversity relative to recently diagnosed ones.

The chain has TRBV3-1 and TRBJ1-5, with D possibly TRBD1 on 5 matching bases. The source material was peripheral blood mononuclear cells (PBMCs), sampled when the disease was refractory, from a patient treated with antithyroid drugs. This clonotype was sampled from a female donor with Graves disease. The CDR3 protein is CASSQGEGNQPQHF. The CDR3 DNA reads TGTGCCAGCAGCCAGGGGGAGGGGAATCAGCCCCAGCATTTT.